Below, one TCR beta chain is given with its context. What it binds is unknown. PCR involved 60 Vbeta and 13 Jbeta primers. Method: immunoSEQ multiplex PCR; TCRdb's copy keeps in-frame clones and lacks some. The table records around 150,000 clones, around 70% of them present only once. Per germline, CDR1 LNHNV and CDR2 YYDKDF (reference sequence). CDR3 size: 14 residues. J was trimmed by 2 bases and V by 5 bases; bases with no gene match: 5. This record comes from a study of cytomegalovirus exposure and HLA in healthy donors. Study-wide points: TCR sequences were mostly rare, though some public TCRs occurred in many donors.

This TCR came from a man aged 18 to 30 in good health and CMV-seropositive. The sequenced sample consisted of PBMCs. The chain couples TRBV15 to TRBJ2-5; 7 nucleotides line up with TRBD2. CDR3 sequence: CATSSRRGQETQYF. Here the CDR3 DNA reads TGTGCCACCAGCTCTCGGCGGGGGCAAGAGACCCAGTACTTC.